The 14 T cell receptor beta chains below all came from one sample that was sequenced in a study of identical twins. TCRdb processed the 5' RACE reads anew with MiXCR; each CDR3 protein has one entry. The sample holds hundreds of thousands of distinct CDR3 sequences, 15% to 20% seen once. This same sample was also part of a study on T cells expressing NK-cell markers.

The sequenced sample consisted of PBMCs. These TCRs come from a woman aged 18-29 years in good health.

This clonotype was counted between two and nine times. The chain uses TRBV20-1 and TRBJ2-4; the match to TRBD2 covers 8 bases. V shed 6 bases and J 1 base; nucleotides not matched to a gene: 8. CDR1 is DFQATT and CDR2 is SNEGSKA in the germline V gene (reference sequence). The CDR3 extends over 15 amino acids. The CDR3 DNA sequence: TGCAGTGCCCTCGGAGGCGGGAGGGCCAAAAACATTCAGTACTTC. Translating it yields CSALGGGRAKNIQYF.

This clonotype has more than one count but fewer than ten. This chain joins TRBV12-3 or TRBV12-4 and TRBJ2-1; 10 bases match TRBD2. V trimming: 3 bases; J trimming: 9 bases; junction bases outside the gene matches: 5. The CDR3 sequence is 14 residues long. Here the CDR3 reads CASSFLAGAAEQFF. The CDR3, as DNA: TGTGCCAGCAGTTTTCTAGCGGGAGCAGCTGAGCAGTTCTTC.

This clonotype came up a few times. The CDR3 region has the DNA TGTGCCAGCAGCTTAGAGGGACGGTTGTTTTTT. Translating gives CASSLEGRLFF. The rearrangement links TRBV7-9 to TRBJ1-4, with D possibly being TRBD1 (5 bases). The CDR3 has 11 residues. Germline-derived CDR1 and CDR2 are SEHNR and FQNEAQ (reference sequence). Trimming took off 1 base at V and 15 bases at J, with 9 bases between the two ends.

This clonotype came up a few times. The chain links TRBV12-3 or TRBV12-4 to TRBJ2-1, with TRBD1 identical over 8 bases. The ends lost 5 bases at V and 6 bases at J; junction bases unmatched: 6. CDR3 size: 14 residues. The CDR3 here is CASSPPGQANEQFF. The CDR3 bases are TGTGCCAGCAGTCCCCCGGGACAGGCCAATGAGCAGTTCTTC.

V is TRBV6-2 or TRBV6-3 and J is TRBJ2-1; the match to TRBD2 covers 10 bases. Trimming cost V 6 bases and J 3 bases; bases outside gene matches: 8. The CDR3 runs 16 residues. Germline CDR1 is MNHEY and CDR2 is SVGEGT. The CDR3, as DNA: TGTGCCAGCAGACCTCCACTAGCGGGATTCTACAATGAGCAGTTCTTC. It encodes CASRPPLAGFYNEQFF.

The chain combines TRBV2 with TRBJ2-2; D is uncertain. Trimming removed 9 bases from V and 5 bases from J, with 10 bases in between. Per germline, CDR1 SNHLY and CDR2 FYNNEI. The CDR3 extends over 12 amino acids. CDR3: CAREGPTGELFF. The CDR3 coding sequence is TGTGCCAGGGAAGGGCCAACCGGGGAGCTGTTTTTT.

This clonotype was counted at least ten times. V usage is TRBV27 and J usage is TRBJ2-7; 8 bases fit TRBD1. Trimming removed 6 bases from V and 2 bases from J; junction bases left unmatched: 3. The germline gives CDR1 MNHEY, CDR2 SMNVEV (reference sequence). This CDR3 contains 13 residues. In DNA, the CDR3 is TGTGCCAGCAGCCTACAGGGGGCCTACGAGCAGTACTTC. Translated, it gives CASSLQGAYEQYF.

This clonotype was seen only a few times. A much larger clonotype is one base distant, so this may be a read error. V is TRBV5-1 and J is TRBJ2-7; no reliable D call. CDR3 length: 11 residues. V lost 3 bases to trimming and J lost 5 bases, with 6 bases between them. Germline loops: CDR1 SGHRS, CDR2 YFSETQ. CDR3 region: CASSSADEQYF. The CDR3 DNA reads TGCGCCAGCAGCTCCGCCGACGAGCAGTACTTC. Based on the CDR3 plus reference TRBV5-1 and TRBJ2-7, the full variable domain is KAGVTQTPRYLIKTRGQQVTLSCSPISGHRSVSWYQQTPGQGLQFLFEYFSETQRNKGNFPGRFSGRQFSNSRSEMNVSTLELGDSALYLCASSSADEQYFGPGTRLTVT.

This clonotype showed up just a few times. The CDR3 protein is CATSMGYQETQYF. In DNA form, the CDR3 reads TGTGCCACCAGCATGGGGTACCAAGAGACCCAGTACTTC. The rearrangement uses TRBV15 and TRBJ2-5; D not resolved. The CDR3 runs to 13 residues. Germline loops: CDR1 LNHNV, CDR2 YYDKDF (reference sequence). Trimming pared 4 bases from V and 0 bases from J, leaving 6 bases between.

This clonotype was recorded a few times. The chain joins TRBV7-6 to TRBJ2-2; TRBD2 matches 8 bases. CDR3 length: 14 residues. Per germline, CDR1 SGHVS and CDR2 FNYEAQ. V lost 8 bases and J lost 8; bases outside the gene matches: 10. For the CDR3, the DNA is TGTGCCAGCTCAGGGACTAGAGTGAGGGGGGAGCTGTTTTTT. Protein: CASSGTRVRGELFF.

This clonotype was counted ten times or more. Written as DNA, the CDR3 is TGTGCCACCAGCAGAGAGGCGGTCGAGGTCGATGAGCAGTTCTTC. It yields the protein CATSREAVEVDEQFF. V usage is TRBV15 and J usage is TRBJ2-1; D remains unclear. The CDR3 is 15 residues long. Deletions cut 0 bases from V and 8 bases from J, with 14 bases between. CDR1 is LNHNV, CDR2 YYDKDF, per germline (reference sequence).

This clonotype has more than one count but fewer than ten. This rearrangement joins TRBV20-1 to TRBJ2-3, with TRBD2 matching over 7 bases. The CDR3 sequence is 14 residues long. CDR1 DFQATT and CDR2 SNEGSKA come from the germline V gene (reference sequence). V was clipped by 2 bases and J by 6 bases; unmatched bases: 8. Here the CDR3 DNA reads TGCAGTGCTAGACCAGCGGGGTTAGCGGATACGCAGTATTTT. It translates to CSARPAGLADTQYF.

The chain uses TRBV24-1 and TRBJ2-1, with a weak D call TRBD2 (6 bases). Trimming removed 1 base from V and 5 bases from J, with 14 bases in between. Germline V gene lookup returns CDR1 KGHDR and CDR2 SFDVKD. This CDR3 region has 16 residues. The CDR3 protein is CATSDLGGDPHNEQFF. The CDR3 bases are TGTGCCACCAGTGATTTAGGAGGGGACCCCCACAATGAGCAGTTCTTC.

The rearrangement links TRBV12-3 or TRBV12-4 to TRBJ1-2, with D hard to call. The ends were cut back, 5 bases at V and 8 bases at J, with 15 bases in the middle. The CDR3 sequence is 13 residues long. CDR3 loop: CASSPLGVRGYTF. DNA for the CDR3: TGTGCCAGCAGTCCCCTTGGAGTCAGGGGCTACACCTTC.